This T cell receptor (beta chain) comes out of a study of blood T cell repertoires in COVID-19. Study-wide context: The analysed material was cDNA or gDNA that came from T cells, B-cell-depleted T cells, or PBMCs.

Assay used: immunoSEQ multiplex PCR; TCRdb lists only in-frame clones, some missing. This repertoire shows fewer than 450,000 clones, almost 90% found once; its top ten account for around 7.9%. Germline CDR1 LGHDT, CDR2 YNNKEL (reference sequence). The CDR3 has 8 amino acids. About this clone itself: Compared with germline, one end of the junction differs, possibly owing to a read error.

This chain joins TRBV3-1 (or the pseudogene TRBV3-2) and TRBJ2-7; D is unresolved. Sequenced sample: peripheral blood. The TCR was taken from a woman in her 70s with COVID-19, enrolled during active disease. The CDR3 DNA follows: TGTGCCAGCGAAACCCTAGGCTTC. This sequence encodes CASETLGF.